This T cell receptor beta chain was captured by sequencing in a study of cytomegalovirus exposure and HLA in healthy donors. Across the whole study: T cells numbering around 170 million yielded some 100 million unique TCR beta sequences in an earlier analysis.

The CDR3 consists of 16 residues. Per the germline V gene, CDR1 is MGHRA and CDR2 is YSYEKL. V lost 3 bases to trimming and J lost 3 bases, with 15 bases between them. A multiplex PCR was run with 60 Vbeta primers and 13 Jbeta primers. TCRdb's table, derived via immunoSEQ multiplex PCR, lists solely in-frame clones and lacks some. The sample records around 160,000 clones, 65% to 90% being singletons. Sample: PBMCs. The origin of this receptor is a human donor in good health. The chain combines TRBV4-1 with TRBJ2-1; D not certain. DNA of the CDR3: TGCGCCAGCAGCCAGCGTGTTGCGGCCTACTACAATGAGCAGTTCTTC. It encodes CASSQRVAAYYNEQFF.